The present TCR beta chain was sequenced within a study of monozygotic twins with inflammatory bowel disease. This CDR3 contains 14 residues. Per the germline V gene, CDR1 is SGHRS and CDR2 is YFSETQ. TCRdb processed the 5' RACE reads again and assigns one entry to each CDR3 protein, with no DNA. Here the sample table reports 110,000 to 150,000 distinct CDR3 sequences. The sample comprised blood. This receptor was obtained from a human donor with ulcerative colitis or Crohn's disease, or a healthy co-twin of an affected twin (not recorded which). This chain connects TRBV5-1 to TRBJ1-1; checking the TCRdb D call of TRBD1 is not possible without DNA. CDR3: CASSLRQGDTEAFF.